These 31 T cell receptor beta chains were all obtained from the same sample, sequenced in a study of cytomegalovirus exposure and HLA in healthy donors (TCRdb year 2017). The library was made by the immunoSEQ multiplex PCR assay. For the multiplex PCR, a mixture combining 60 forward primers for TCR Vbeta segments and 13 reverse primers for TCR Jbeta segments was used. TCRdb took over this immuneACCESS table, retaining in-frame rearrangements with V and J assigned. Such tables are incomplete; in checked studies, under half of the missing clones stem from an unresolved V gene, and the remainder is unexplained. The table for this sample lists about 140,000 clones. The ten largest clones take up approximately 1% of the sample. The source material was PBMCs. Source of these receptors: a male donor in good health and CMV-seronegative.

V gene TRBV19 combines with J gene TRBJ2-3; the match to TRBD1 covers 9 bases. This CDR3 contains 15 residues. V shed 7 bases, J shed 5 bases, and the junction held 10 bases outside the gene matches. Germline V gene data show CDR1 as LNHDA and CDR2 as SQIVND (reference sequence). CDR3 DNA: TGTGCCAGTACTCCGGGACAGGGTTCAGGAGATACGCAGTATTTT. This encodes CASTPGQGSGDTQYF. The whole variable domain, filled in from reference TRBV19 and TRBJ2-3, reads DGGITQSPKYLFRKEGQNVTLSCEQNLNHDAMYWYRQDPGQGLRLIYYSQIVNDFQKGDIAEGYSVSREKKESFPLTVTSAQKNPTAFYLCASTPGQGSGDTQYFGPGTRLTVL.

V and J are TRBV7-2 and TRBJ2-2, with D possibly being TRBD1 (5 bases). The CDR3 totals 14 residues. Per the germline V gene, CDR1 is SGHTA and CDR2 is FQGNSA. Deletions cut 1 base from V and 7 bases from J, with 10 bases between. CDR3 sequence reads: CASSLVIRGGELFF. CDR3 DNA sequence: TGTGCCAGCAGCTTAGTGATAAGGGGCGGGGAGCTGTTTTTT.

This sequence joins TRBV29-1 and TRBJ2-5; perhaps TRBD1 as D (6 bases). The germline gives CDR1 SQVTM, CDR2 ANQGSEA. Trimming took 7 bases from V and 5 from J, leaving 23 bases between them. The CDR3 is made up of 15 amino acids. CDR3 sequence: CSAGAGTLKTETQYF. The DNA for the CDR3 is TGCAGCGCCGGGGCCGGGACATTAAAAACGGAGACCCAGTACTTC.

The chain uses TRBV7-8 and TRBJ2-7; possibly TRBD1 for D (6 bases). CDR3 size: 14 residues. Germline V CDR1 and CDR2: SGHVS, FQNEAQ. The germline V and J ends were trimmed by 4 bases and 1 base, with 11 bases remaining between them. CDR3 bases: TGTGCCAGCAGCTGGGAAGGGACATCCTACGAGCAGTACTTC. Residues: CASSWEGTSYEQYF.

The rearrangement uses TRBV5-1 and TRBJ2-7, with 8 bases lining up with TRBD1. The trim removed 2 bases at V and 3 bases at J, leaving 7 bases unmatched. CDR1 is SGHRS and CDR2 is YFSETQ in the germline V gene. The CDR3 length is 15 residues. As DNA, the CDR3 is TGCGCCAGCAGCTTTGAACAGGGGGATGGCTACGAGCAGTACTTC. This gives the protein CASSFEQGDGYEQYF.

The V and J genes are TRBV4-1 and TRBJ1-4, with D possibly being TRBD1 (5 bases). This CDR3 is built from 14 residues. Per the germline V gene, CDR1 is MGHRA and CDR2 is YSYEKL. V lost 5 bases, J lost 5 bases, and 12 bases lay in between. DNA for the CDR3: TGCGCCAGCAGCTGGGGACTGCCGAATGAAAAACTGTTTTTT. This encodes CASSWGLPNEKLFF.

CDR3 in DNA: TGTGCCAGTAGTCCTGGCATGAACACTGAAGCTTTCTTT. This encodes CASSPGMNTEAFF. The chain joins TRBV19 to TRBJ1-1; no firm D call. V lost 5 bases and J 0 bases, leaving 7 bases between the germline ends. This CDR3 has 13 amino acids. Germline lookup yields CDR1 LNHDA and CDR2 SQIVND (reference sequence).

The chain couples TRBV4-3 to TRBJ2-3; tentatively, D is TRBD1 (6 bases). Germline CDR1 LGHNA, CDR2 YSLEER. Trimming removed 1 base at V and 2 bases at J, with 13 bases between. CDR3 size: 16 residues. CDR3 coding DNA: TGCGCCAGCAGCCAAGGTCAAGGACAGCCCACAGATACGCAGTATTTT. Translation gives CASSQGQGQPTDTQYF.

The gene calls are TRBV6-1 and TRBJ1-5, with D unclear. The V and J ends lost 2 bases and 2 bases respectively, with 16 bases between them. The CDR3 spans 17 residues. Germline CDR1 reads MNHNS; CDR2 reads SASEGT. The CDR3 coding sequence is TGTGCCAGCAGTGAAATGGTGGTGGGAGGTGGCAATCAGCCCCAGCATTTT. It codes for CASSEMVVGGGNQPQHF.

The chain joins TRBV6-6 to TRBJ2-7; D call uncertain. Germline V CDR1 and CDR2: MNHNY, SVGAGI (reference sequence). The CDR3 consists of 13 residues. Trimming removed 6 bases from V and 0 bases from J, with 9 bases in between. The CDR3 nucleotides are TGTGCCAGCAGCCCTACCCTCTCCTACGAGCAGTACTTC. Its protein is CASSPTLSYEQYF.

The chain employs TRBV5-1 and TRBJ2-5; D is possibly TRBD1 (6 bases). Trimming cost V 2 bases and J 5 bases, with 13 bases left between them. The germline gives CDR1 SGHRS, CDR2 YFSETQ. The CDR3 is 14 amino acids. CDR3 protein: CASSFPEGEETQYF. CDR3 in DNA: TGCGCCAGCAGCTTTCCTGAGGGGGAGGAGACCCAGTACTTC. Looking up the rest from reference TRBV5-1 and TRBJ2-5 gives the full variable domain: KAGVTQTPRYLIKTRGQQVTLSCSPISGHRSVSWYQQTPGQGLQFLFEYFSETQRNKGNFPGRFSGRQFSNSRSEMNVSTLELGDSALYLCASSFPEGEETQYFGPGTRLLVL.

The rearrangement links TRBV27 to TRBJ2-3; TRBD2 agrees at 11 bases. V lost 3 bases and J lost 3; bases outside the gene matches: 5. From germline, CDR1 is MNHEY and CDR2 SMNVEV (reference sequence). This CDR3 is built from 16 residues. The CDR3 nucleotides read TGTGCCAGCAGTTTCCGTACTAGCGGGGGAACAGATACGCAGTATTTT. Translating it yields CASSFRTSGGTDTQYF.

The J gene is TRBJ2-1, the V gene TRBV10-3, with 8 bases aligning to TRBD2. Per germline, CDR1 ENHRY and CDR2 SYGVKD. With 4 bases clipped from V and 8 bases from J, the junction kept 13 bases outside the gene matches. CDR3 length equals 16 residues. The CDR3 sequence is CAISVGAGTSIDEQFF. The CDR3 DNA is TGTGCCATCAGTGTAGGCGCCGGGACTAGTATCGATGAGCAGTTCTTC.

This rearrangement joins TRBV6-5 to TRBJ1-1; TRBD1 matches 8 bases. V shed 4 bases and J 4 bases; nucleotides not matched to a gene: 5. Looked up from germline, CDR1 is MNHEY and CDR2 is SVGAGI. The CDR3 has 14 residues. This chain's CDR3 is CASSSGGLGTEAFF. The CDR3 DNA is TGTGCCAGCAGTTCAGGGGGCTTGGGCACTGAAGCTTTCTTT.

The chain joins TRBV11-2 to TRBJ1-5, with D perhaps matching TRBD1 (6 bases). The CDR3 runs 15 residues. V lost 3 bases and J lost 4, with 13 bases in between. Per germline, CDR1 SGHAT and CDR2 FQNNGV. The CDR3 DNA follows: TGTGCCAGCAGCTTGGGGGGGGGCCTAAATCAGCCCCAGCATTTT. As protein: CASSLGGGLNQPQHF.

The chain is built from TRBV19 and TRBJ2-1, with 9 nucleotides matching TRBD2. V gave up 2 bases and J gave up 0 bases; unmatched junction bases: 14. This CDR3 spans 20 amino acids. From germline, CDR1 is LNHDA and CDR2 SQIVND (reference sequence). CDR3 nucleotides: TGTGCCAGTAGTATACGATTCGGGGGGCTAGCGGGGTCCTCCTACAATGAGCAGTTCTTC. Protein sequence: CASSIRFGGLAGSSYNEQFF.

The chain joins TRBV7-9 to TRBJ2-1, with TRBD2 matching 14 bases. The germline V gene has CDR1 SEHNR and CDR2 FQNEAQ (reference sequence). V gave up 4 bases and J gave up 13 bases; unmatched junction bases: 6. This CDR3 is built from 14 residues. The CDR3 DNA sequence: TGTGCCAGCAGCTCGGGACTAGCGGGAGCCCTCCAGTTCTTC. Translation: CASSSGLAGALQFF.

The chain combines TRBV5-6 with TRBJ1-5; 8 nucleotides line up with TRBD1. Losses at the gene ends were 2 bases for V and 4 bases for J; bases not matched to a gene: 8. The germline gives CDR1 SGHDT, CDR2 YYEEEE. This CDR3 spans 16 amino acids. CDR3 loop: CASSFQGAGSNQPQHF. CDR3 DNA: TGTGCCAGCAGCTTCCAGGGGGCAGGGTCAAATCAGCCCCAGCATTTT.

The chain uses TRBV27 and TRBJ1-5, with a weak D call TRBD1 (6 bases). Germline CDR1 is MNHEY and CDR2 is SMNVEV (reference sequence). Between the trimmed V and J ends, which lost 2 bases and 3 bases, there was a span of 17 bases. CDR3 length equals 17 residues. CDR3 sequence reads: CASSLIWGGANNQPQHF. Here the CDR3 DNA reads TGTGCCAGCAGTTTAATCTGGGGGGGGGCGAACAATCAGCCCCAGCATTTT.

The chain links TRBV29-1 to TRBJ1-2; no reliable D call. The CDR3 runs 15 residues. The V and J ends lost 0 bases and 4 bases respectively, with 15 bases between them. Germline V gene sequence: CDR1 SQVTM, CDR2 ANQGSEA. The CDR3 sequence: CSVEDWRGAFYGYTF. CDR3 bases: TGCAGCGTTGAAGATTGGCGGGGAGCGTTCTATGGCTACACCTTC.

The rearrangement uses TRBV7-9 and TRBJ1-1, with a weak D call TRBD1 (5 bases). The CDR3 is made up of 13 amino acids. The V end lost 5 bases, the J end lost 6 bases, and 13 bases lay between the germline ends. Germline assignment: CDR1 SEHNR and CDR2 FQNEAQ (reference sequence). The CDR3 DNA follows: TGTGCCAGCAGCCTAACAGGCGGCGCTGAAGCTTTCTTT. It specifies CASSLTGGAEAFF. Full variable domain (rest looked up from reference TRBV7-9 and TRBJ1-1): DTGVSQNPRHKITKRGQNVTFRCDPISEHNRLYWYRQTLGQGPEFLTYFQNEAQLEKSRLLSDRFSAERPKGSFSTLEIQRTEQGDSAMYLCASSLTGGAEAFFGQGTRLTVV.

The CDR3, as DNA: TGTGCCTGGAGTGAAAGGCGGAATGAAAAACTGTTTTTT. This sequence encodes CAWSERRNEKLFF. V gene TRBV30 combines with J gene TRBJ1-4; D is unresolved. Between the trimmed V and J ends, which lost 1 base and 5 bases, there was a span of 8 bases. The CDR3 totals 13 residues. The germline V gene has CDR1 GTSNPN and CDR2 SVGIG (reference sequence).

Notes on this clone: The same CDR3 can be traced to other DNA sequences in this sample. The CDR3 is CASSLADSYGYTF. The CDR3 bases are TGTGCCAGCAGCTTAGCCGACTCCTATGGCTACACCTTC. The gene calls are TRBV7-9 and TRBJ1-2; the D is unclear. CDR3 size: 13 residues. Between the trimmed V and J ends, which lost 0 bases and 4 bases, there was a span of 6 bases. The germline V gene encodes CDR1 SEHNR and CDR2 FQNEAQ (reference sequence). Full variable domain (outside the CDR3, taken from reference TRBV7-9 and TRBJ1-2): DTGVSQNPRHKITKRGQNVTFRCDPISEHNRLYWYRQTLGQGPEFLTYFQNEAQLEKSRLLSDRFSAERPKGSFSTLEIQRTEQGDSAMYLCASSLADSYGYTFGSGTRLTVV.

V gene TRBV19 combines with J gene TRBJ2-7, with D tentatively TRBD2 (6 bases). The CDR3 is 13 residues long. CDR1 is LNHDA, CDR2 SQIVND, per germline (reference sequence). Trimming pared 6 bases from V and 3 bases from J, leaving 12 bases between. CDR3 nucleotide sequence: TGTGCCAGTAGGAACGGAGGGCGCTACGAGCAGTACTTC. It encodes CASRNGGRYEQYF.

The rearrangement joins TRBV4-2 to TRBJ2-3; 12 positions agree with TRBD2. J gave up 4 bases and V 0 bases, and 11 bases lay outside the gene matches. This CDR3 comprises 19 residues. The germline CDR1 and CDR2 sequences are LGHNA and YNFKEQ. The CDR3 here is CASSQDQASGRARSDTQYF. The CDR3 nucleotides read TGTGCCAGCAGCCAAGATCAGGCTAGCGGGAGGGCCAGATCAGATACGCAGTATTTT.

CDR3 nucleotides: TGTGCCACCTGTAGTGAGTACTCAACTAACTATGGCTACACCTTC. This translates into CATCSEYSTNYGYTF. The chain employs TRBV19 and TRBJ1-2, with D hard to call. V lost 10 bases, J lost 0 bases, and 18 bases lay in between. Germline V gene sequence: CDR1 LNHDA, CDR2 SQIVND (reference sequence). The CDR3 consists of 15 residues.

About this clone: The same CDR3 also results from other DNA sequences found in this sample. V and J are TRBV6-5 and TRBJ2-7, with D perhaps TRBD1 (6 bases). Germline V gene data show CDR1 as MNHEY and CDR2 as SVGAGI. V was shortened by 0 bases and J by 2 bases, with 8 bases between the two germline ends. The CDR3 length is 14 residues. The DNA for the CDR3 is TGTGCCAGCAGTTACTCGACAGGTACCTACGAGCAGTACTTC. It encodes CASSYSTGTYEQYF.

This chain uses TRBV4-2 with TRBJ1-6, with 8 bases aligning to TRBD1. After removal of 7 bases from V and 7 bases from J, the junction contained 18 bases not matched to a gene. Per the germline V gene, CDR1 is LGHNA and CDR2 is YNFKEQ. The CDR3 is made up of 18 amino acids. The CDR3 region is CASTIGTGQGVQNSPLHF. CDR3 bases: TGTGCCAGCACTATCGGGACAGGTCAAGGAGTACAAAATTCACCCCTCCACTTT.

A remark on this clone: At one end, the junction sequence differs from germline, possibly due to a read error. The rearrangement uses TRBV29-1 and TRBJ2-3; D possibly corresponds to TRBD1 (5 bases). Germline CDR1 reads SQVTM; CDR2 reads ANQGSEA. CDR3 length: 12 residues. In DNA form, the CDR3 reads TGCACCGTTGAGACAGGCACAGATACGCAGTATTTT. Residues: CTVETGTDTQYF.

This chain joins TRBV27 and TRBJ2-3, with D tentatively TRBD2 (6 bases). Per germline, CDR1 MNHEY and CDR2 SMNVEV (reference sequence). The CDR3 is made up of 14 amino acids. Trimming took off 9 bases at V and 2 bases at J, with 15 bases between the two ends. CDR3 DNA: TGTGCCAGACCCTCTAGCGACTTCACAGATACGCAGTATTTT. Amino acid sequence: CARPSSDFTDTQYF.

DNA for the CDR3: TGTGCCAGCAGCTCAGGGACTTCCGGAGACGGCTACACCTTC. This sequence encodes CASSSGTSGDGYTF. V is TRBV27 and J is TRBJ1-2, with D possibly matching TRBD1 (5 bases). This CDR3 has 14 residues. Germline CDR1 MNHEY, CDR2 SMNVEV (reference sequence). Trimming left V 6 bases short and J 8 bases short, with 19 bases between.